The 28 T cell receptor beta chains reported below all come from one sample, sequenced in a study of cytomegalovirus exposure and HLA in healthy donors. This table comes from immunoSEQ multiplex PCR, and its TCRdb copy is limited to in-frame clones, with some not included. Among 71,000 or so clones, approximately 94% were seen once, and the ten largest hold 3% to 4%. Sequencing was carried out using PBMCs. Source of these receptors: a woman aged 18-29 years in good health and CMV-seropositive.

The genes are TRBV28 and TRBJ1-2; no definite D call. V lost 2 bases to trimming and J lost 10 bases, with 11 bases between them. CDR3 length: 12 amino acids. Germline assignment: CDR1 MDHEN and CDR2 SYDVKM. Written as DNA, the CDR3 is TGTGCCAGCAGTTTACTGTCCCGGGACTACACCTTC. This gives the protein CASSLLSRDYTF.

This rearrangement joins TRBV6-1 to TRBJ2-2; possible D gene TRBD1, 6 bases. The CDR3 sequence is 15 residues long. CDR1 and CDR2 (germline): MNHNS, SASEGT. The V and J ends lost 8 bases and 1 base respectively, with 14 bases between them. The DNA for the CDR3 is TGTGCCAGCCCATCCTGGACAGAGAACACCGGGGAGCTGTTTTTT. It encodes CASPSWTENTGELFF.

The chain employs TRBV27 and TRBJ2-7, with 8 bases lining up with TRBD1. This CDR3 spans 17 amino acids. Germline CDR1 reads MNHEY; CDR2 reads SMNVEV (reference sequence). After removal of 6 bases from V and 4 bases from J, the junction contained 17 bases not matched to a gene. CDR3 DNA: TGTGCCAGCAGCCGTACCCGACAGGGGCTAGCGTGGTACGAGCAGTACTTC. Translating it yields CASSRTRQGLAWYEQYF.

The V call is TRBV11-2, the J call TRBJ1-5; 10 nucleotides match TRBD1. This CDR3 has 16 residues. With V trimmed by 1 base and J by 4 bases, 4 bases remained unmatched. Germline V gives CDR1 SGHAT, CDR2 FQNNGV. Here the CDR3 reads CASSLAADRGNQPQHF. For the CDR3, the DNA is TGTGCCAGCAGCTTAGCCGCGGACAGGGGGAATCAGCCCCAGCATTTT.

Comment on this clone: Possible read error: a much larger clone is one base away. The chain employs TRBV28 and TRBJ1-5, with D perhaps TRBD1 (5 bases). Trimming took 1 base from V and 2 from J, leaving 15 bases between them. CDR1 is MDHEN and CDR2 is SYDVKM in the germline V gene. This CDR3 contains 17 residues. The CDR3 DNA reads TGTGCCAGCAGTTTATTCCAACAGACAGTCGGCAATCAGCCCCAGCATTTT. Amino acids: CASSLFQQTVGNQPQHF.

V usage is TRBV11-2 and J usage is TRBJ1-4; D possibly corresponds to TRBD1 (5 bases). The germline CDR1 and CDR2 sequences are SGHAT and FQNNGV. The CDR3 runs to 14 residues. V lost 5 bases, J lost 4 bases, and 11 bases lay in between. CDR3 in amino acids: CASSPTQGNEKLFF. Here the CDR3 DNA reads TGTGCCAGCAGCCCTACCCAGGGTAATGAAAAACTGTTTTTT.

The chain links TRBV30 to TRBJ1-2; the D gene is possibly TRBD1 (6 bases). V was pared by 4 bases and J by 3 bases, with 15 bases between. Germline V lookup: CDR1 GTSNPN, CDR2 SVGIG (reference sequence). CDR3 length: 14 residues. The chain's CDR3 is CAWNEGVVDYGYTF. The CDR3 DNA follows: TGTGCCTGGAACGAGGGGGTAGTGGACTATGGCTACACCTTC. The full variable domain, its missing parts supplied by reference TRBV30 and TRBJ1-2, is SQTIHQWPATLVQPVGSPLSLECTVEGTSNPNLYWYRQAAGRGLQLLFYSVGIGQISSEVPQNLSASRPQDRQFILSSKKLLLSDSGFYLCAWNEGVVDYGYTFGSGTRLTVV.

The rearrangement links TRBV11-2 to TRBJ1-5, with D hard to call. Trimming removed 3 bases at V and 5 bases at J, with 17 bases between. Germline CDR1 reads SGHAT; CDR2 reads FQNNGV. This CDR3 has 16 residues. In DNA form, the CDR3 reads TGTGCCAGCAGCTTCCCGGGGTATCGCCCGGATCAGCCCCAGCATTTT. It codes for CASSFPGYRPDQPQHF.

The rearrangement links TRBV6-5 to TRBJ2-3, with D possibly TRBD1 on 5 matching bases. V lost 0 bases to trimming and J lost 3 bases, with 10 bases between them. The CDR3 has 15 residues. Germline V gene lookup returns CDR1 MNHEY and CDR2 SVGAGI. The CDR3 is CASSYSNQGTDTQYF. The CDR3 nucleotides are TGTGCCAGCAGTTACTCGAATCAGGGAACAGATACGCAGTATTTT.

The chain uses TRBV28 and TRBJ1-1; 11 positions agree with TRBD1. V shed 3 bases, J shed 0 bases, and the junction held 12 bases outside the gene matches. This CDR3 region has 19 residues. CDR1 is MDHEN and CDR2 is SYDVKM in the germline V gene. This CDR3 reads CASSFLPGQGGKLNTEAFF. CDR3 coding DNA: TGTGCCAGCAGTTTCCTACCGGGACAGGGGGGAAAACTGAACACTGAAGCTTTCTTT.

V usage is TRBV14 and J usage is TRBJ1-1; weak D call: TRBD1 (6 bases). In germline, CDR1 is SGHDN, CDR2 FVKESK. This CDR3 has 15 residues. The ends were cut back, 4 bases at V and 2 bases at J, with 14 bases in the middle. The CDR3 bases are TGTGCCAGCAGCCCGCCGTGGGGGACAAACACTGAAGCTTTCTTT. Amino acids: CASSPPWGTNTEAFF.

In DNA, the CDR3 is TGCAGCGTTGAAATCATAGGGCTAGGGGAAGAGACCCAGTACTTC. Amino acid sequence: CSVEIIGLGEETQYF. The V gene is TRBV29-1, the J gene TRBJ2-5; possible D gene TRBD1, 5 bases. CDR3 size: 15 residues. Germline V lookup: CDR1 SQVTM, CDR2 ANQGSEA. The V end was cut by 2 bases, the J end by 3 bases, with 16 bases between.

The J gene is TRBJ2-7, the V gene TRBV7-9; the match to TRBD1 covers 10 bases. With 0 bases clipped from V and 5 bases from J, the junction kept 4 bases outside the gene matches. This CDR3 has 15 amino acids. The germline CDR1 and CDR2 sequences are SEHNR and FQNEAQ (reference sequence). The CDR3 spells CASSLAFGTGDEQYF. CDR3 nucleotide sequence: TGTGCCAGCAGCTTAGCCTTCGGGACAGGGGACGAGCAGTACTTC.

The chain employs TRBV18 and TRBJ2-2; D not certain. Looked up from germline, CDR1 is KGHSH and CDR2 is LQKENI. The V gene lost 2 bases and the J gene lost 5 bases, with 15 bases spanning the gap. The CDR3 runs to 16 residues. As DNA, the CDR3 is TGTGCCAGCTCACCAGATTTGAGACTTACGACCGGGGAGCTGTTTTTT. It translates to CASSPDLRLTTGELFF.

The rearrangement links TRBV6-1 to TRBJ2-7, with a possible D match to TRBD2 (6 bases). Germline-derived CDR1 and CDR2 are MNHNS and SASEGT. The CDR3 is made up of 14 amino acids. Trimming cost V 7 bases and J 3 bases, with 16 bases left between them. In nucleotides, the CDR3 is TGTGCCAGCACCCCCCTAGCGAATGACTACGAGCAGTACTTC. Amino acid sequence: CASTPLANDYEQYF.

The chain carries TRBV6-5 and TRBJ2-7; TRBD2 is a possible D gene (5 bases). Germline loops: CDR1 MNHEY, CDR2 SVGAGI. This CDR3 is 14 amino acids long. V was shortened by 4 bases and J by 3 bases, with 13 bases between the two germline ends. CDR3 protein: CASSSTVGIYEQYF. CDR3 nucleotide sequence: TGTGCCAGCAGTTCCACCGTCGGGATCTACGAGCAGTACTTC.

This chain joins TRBV30 and TRBJ1-2, with D uncertain. Between the trimmed V and J ends, which lost 0 bases and 2 bases, there was a span of 13 bases. The length of the CDR3 is 15 residues. Germline V gene sequence: CDR1 GTSNPN, CDR2 SVGIG (reference sequence). The CDR3 loop reads CAWSVSGSWNYGYTF. CDR3 DNA: TGTGCCTGGAGTGTATCCGGGAGTTGGAACTATGGCTACACCTTC.

This chain links TRBV5-1 with TRBJ2-7, with TRBD1 matching 8 bases. This CDR3 spans 16 amino acids. Losses at the gene ends were 1 base for V and 0 bases for J; bases not matched to a gene: 6. Germline CDR1 SGHRS, CDR2 YFSETQ. CDR3: CASSLSLTGGSYEQYF. CDR3 coding DNA: TGCGCCAGCAGCTTGAGTCTTACAGGGGGCTCCTACGAGCAGTACTTC.

The rearrangement links TRBV7-2 to TRBJ1-4; D perhaps matches TRBD1 (6 bases). Trimming pared 1 base from V and 6 bases from J, leaving 9 bases between. This CDR3 contains 14 residues. CDR1 is SGHTA and CDR2 is FQGNSA in the germline V gene. CDR3 sequence reads: CASSLVRTDEKLFF. CDR3 nucleotide sequence: TGTGCCAGCAGCTTAGTAAGGACAGATGAAAAACTGTTTTTT.

The rearrangement uses TRBV29-1 and TRBJ2-2, with D perhaps TRBD2 (6 bases). The V end was cut by 6 bases, the J end by 1 base, with 9 bases between. Germline-derived CDR1 and CDR2 are SQVTM and ANQGSEA. CDR3 length: 13 amino acids. The CDR3 loop is CSVRDGNTGELFF. CDR3 DNA: TGCAGCGTGCGGGACGGGAACACCGGGGAGCTGTTTTTT.

The V gene is TRBV4-1, the J gene TRBJ2-7; 8 nucleotides match TRBD2. With V trimmed by 4 bases and J by 5 bases, 10 bases remained unmatched. Per germline, CDR1 MGHRA and CDR2 YSYEKL. The CDR3 covers 15 residues. The CDR3 region is CASSRGTRGSNEQYF. CDR3 sequence (DNA): TGCGCCAGCAGCCGAGGGACTAGGGGTTCCAACGAGCAGTACTTC.

The rearrangement uses TRBV4-1 and TRBJ1-1; weak D call: TRBD1 (6 bases). Germline lookup yields CDR1 MGHRA and CDR2 YSYEKL. The CDR3 length is 16 residues. Trimming removed 4 bases at V and 5 bases at J, with 20 bases between. Here the CDR3 reads CASSRGGGRGWTEAFF. The CDR3 DNA reads TGCGCCAGCAGCCGGGGGGGTGGCAGGGGATGGACTGAAGCTTTCTTT.

The CDR3 coding sequence is TGTGCCAGCAGTTTCGCGGTGAACACTGAAGCTTTCTTT. Protein sequence: CASSFAVNTEAFF. The V call is TRBV28, the J call TRBJ1-1, with unresolved D. Germline CDR1 is MDHEN and CDR2 is SYDVKM. The CDR3 is 13 amino acids. V was cut by 3 bases and J by 0 bases, with 5 bases left in between.

The CDR3 sequence is CASSRWTSPADTQYF. CDR3 in DNA: TGTGCCAGCAGTCGATGGACTAGCCCCGCAGATACGCAGTATTTT. The J gene is TRBJ2-3, the V gene TRBV6-5, with 8 bases that match TRBD2. Germline CDR1 reads MNHEY; CDR2 reads SVGAGI. CDR3 length: 15 amino acids. The trim removed 5 bases at V and 4 bases at J, leaving 8 bases unmatched.

The V call is TRBV27, the J call TRBJ2-1; 9 nucleotides match TRBD2. Germline lookup yields CDR1 MNHEY and CDR2 SMNVEV (reference sequence). The V segment lost 2 bases and the J segment 10 bases; nucleotides outside the gene matches: 12. The CDR3 is 16 amino acids. The CDR3 spells CASSLGFPSGEYEQFF. In DNA form, the CDR3 reads TGTGCCAGCAGTTTAGGATTCCCTAGCGGGGAATACGAGCAGTTCTTC.

The rearrangement joins TRBV11-2 to TRBJ2-1; 9 positions agree with TRBD2. This CDR3 has 19 amino acids. V lost 5 bases and J lost 4; bases outside the gene matches: 18. The germline gives CDR1 SGHAT, CDR2 FQNNGV. The CDR3 region has the DNA TGTGCCAGCAGCCTAAGGGGGCGGGAGGGCCTCAAGTTATACAATGAGCAGTTCTTC. Protein sequence: CASSLRGREGLKLYNEQFF.

The rearrangement uses TRBV9 and TRBJ2-2; a weak D match, TRBD2 (6 bases). Germline CDR1 SGDLS, CDR2 YYNGEE. Deletions cut 4 bases from V and 0 bases from J, with 10 bases between. The CDR3 has 15 residues. The CDR3 loop reads CASSLGGANTGELFF. In DNA, the CDR3 is TGTGCCAGCAGCCTGGGGGGAGCGAACACCGGGGAGCTGTTTTTT.

The rearrangement joins TRBV7-3 to TRBJ1-1, with D perhaps TRBD1 (5 bases). The CDR3 totals 13 residues. Trimming took off 3 bases at V and 4 bases at J, with 9 bases between the two ends. Per germline, CDR1 SGHTA and CDR2 FQGTGA. DNA for the CDR3: TGTGCCAGCAGCTTTCGCCAGGGCACTGAAGCTTTCTTT. It translates to CASSFRQGTEAFF.